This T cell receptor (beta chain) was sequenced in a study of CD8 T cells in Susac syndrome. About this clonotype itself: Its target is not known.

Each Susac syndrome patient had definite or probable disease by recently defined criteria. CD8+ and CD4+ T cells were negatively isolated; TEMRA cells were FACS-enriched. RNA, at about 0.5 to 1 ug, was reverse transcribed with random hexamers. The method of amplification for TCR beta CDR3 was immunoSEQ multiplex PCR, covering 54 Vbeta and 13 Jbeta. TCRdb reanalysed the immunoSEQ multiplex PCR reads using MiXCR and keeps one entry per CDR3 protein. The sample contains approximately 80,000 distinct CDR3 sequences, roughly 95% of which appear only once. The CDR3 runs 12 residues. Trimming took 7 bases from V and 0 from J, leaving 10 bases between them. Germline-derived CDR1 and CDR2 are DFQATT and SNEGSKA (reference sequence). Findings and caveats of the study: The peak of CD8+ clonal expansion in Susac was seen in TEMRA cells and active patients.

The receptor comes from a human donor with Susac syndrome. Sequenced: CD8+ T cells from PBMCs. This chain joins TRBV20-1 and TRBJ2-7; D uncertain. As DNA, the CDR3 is TGCAGTGGCCAGCAGAGCTCCTACGAGCAGTACTTC. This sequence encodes CSGQQSSYEQYF.